The entry below describes one TCR beta chain. Its target is not known. The data were obtained in a study of T cells expressing NK-cell markers. About the research overall: Beta-chain profiling covered CD3+CD56+NKG2C+, CD3+CD56+NKG2C- and CD3+CD56-NKG2C+ sorted subsets. Study-level results: Similarly, these clonotypes led the CD3+CD56-NKG2C+ fraction as well in a handful of donors. In about six donors, dominant NKG2C+ clonotypes were roughly 1.0-8% of CD8+ T cells.

The CDR3 consists of 14 residues. Germline loops: CDR1 WNHNN, CDR2 SYGVQD (reference sequence). The TCR beta cDNA came from 5'RACE template switching with UMIs. TCRdb re-called the 5' RACE reads; one entry per CDR3 protein, DNA not given. The table lists about 540,000 distinct CDR3 sequences, with under 4.5% in the top ten. Sequenced sample: blood T cells: a sorted CD56 or NKG2C T cell subset, CD4+ or CD8+ T cells, or bulk PBMC T cells (not recorded which). This sequence was found in a young man in good health. The gene calls are TRBV10-1 and TRBJ2-2; the TCRdb call, TRBD1, lacks DNA for checking. Here the CDR3 reads CASSWGSRTGELFF.